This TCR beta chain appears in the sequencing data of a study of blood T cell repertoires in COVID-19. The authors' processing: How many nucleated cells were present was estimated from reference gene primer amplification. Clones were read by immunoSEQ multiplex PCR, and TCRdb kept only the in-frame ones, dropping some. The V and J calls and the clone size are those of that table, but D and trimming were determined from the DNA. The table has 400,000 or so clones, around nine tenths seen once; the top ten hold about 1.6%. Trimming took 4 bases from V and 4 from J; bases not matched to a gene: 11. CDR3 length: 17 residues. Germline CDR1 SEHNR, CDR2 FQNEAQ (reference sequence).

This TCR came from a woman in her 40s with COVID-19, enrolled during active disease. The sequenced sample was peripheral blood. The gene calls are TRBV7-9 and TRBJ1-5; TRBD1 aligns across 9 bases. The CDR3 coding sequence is TGTGCCAGCAGCTACCGGGGTGGGGACAGGGAGAATCAGCCCCAGCATTTT. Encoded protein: CASSYRGGDRENQPQHF.